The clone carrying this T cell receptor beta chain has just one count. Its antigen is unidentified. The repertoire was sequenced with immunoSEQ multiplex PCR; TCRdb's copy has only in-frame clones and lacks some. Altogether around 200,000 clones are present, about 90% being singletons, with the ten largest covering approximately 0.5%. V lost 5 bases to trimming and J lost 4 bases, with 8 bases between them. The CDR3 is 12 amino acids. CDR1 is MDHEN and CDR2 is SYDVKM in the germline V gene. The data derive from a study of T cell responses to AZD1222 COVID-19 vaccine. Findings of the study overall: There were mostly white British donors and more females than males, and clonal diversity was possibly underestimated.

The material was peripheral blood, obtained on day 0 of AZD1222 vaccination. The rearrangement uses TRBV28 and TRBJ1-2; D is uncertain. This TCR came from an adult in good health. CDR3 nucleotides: TGTGCCAGCAGTCCCACCCTCTATGGCTACACCTTC. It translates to CASSPTLYGYTF.